This is a list of T cell receptor beta chains from one sample in a study of T cell changes during pregnancy in multiple sclerosis. Sequenced by immunoSEQ multiplex PCR; TCRdb stores in-frame clones only, minus some. The sample shows about 32,000 clones, roughly 87% of them seen only once. The input for sequencing was CD8+ T cells from peripheral blood mononuclear cells, taken in the first trimester of pregnancy. The receptor set was obtained from a female donor with multiple sclerosis, enrolled in a pregnancy study. The CDR3 runs from the conserved cysteine through the conserved F or W. A D gene is named only where the DNA matches it firmly. Where a row states a size, it is once, few, many or the class of an expanded clone; other rows omit it.

TRBJ2-7 | TRBV19 | TRBD2 | NA | CASSPGLLFYEQYF | TGTGCCAGTAGTCCGGGACTACTGTTCTACGAGCAGTACTTC
TRBJ2-1 | TRBV18 | TRBD2 | NA | CASSPPGGGSGNEQFF | TGTGCCAGCTCACCACCCGGGGGGGGCAGCGGTAATGAGCAGTTCTTC
TRBJ2-7 | TRBV6-5 | TRBD2 | NA | CASSFTTSGRADEQYF | TGTGCCAGCAGTTTCACAACTAGCGGGAGGGCTGACGAGCAGTACTTC
TRBJ2-7 | TRBV4-1 | NA | NA | CASSQELVPTEQYF | TGCGCCAGCAGCCAAGAACTAGTACCAACCGAGCAGTACTTC
TRBJ2-2 | TRBV27 | NA | once | CASGKFGVGELFF | TGTGCCAGCGGAAAATTCGGGGTCGGGGAGCTGTTTTTT
TRBJ1-2 | TRBV18 | NA | NA | CASSPQQGLYGYTF | TGTGCCAGCTCACCACAACAGGGCCTCTATGGCTACACCTTC
TRBJ2-7 | TRBV7-9 | NA | NA | CASSLPRGTDISSYEQYF | TGTGCCAGCAGCTTACCAAGGGGTACGGACATTTCCTCCTACGAGCAGTACTTC
TRBJ2-3 | TRBV29-1 | TRBD1 | few | CSAPLGTGSHTQYF | TGCAGCGCCCCCTTAGGGACAGGGAGCCATACGCAGTATTTT
TRBJ2-5 | TRBV7-8 | TRBD1 | NA | CASSETGLETQYF | TGTGCCAGCAGCGAGACAGGGCTCGAGACCCAGTACTTC
TRBJ1-2 | TRBV19 | NA | NA | CASSILALEGPYGYTF | TGTGCCAGTAGTATTCTCGCGTTGGAGGGTCCCTATGGCTACACCTTC
TRBJ2-2 | TRBV6-4 | TRBD2 | NA | CASRLAGGLSNTGELFF | TGTGCCAGCAGACTAGCGGGAGGCCTCTCGAACACCGGGGAGCTGTTTTTT
TRBJ2-1 | TRBV7-9 | NA | NA | CASSLVGGLYNEQFF | TGTGCCAGCAGCTTAGTCGGGGGTCTCTACAATGAGCAGTTCTTC
TRBJ2-3 | TRBV7-2 | TRBD2 | NA | CASSLAPGTSGSRTDTQYF | TGTGCCAGCAGCTTAGCTCCCGGGACTAGCGGGAGTCGCACAGATACGCAGTATTTT
TRBJ2-2 | TRBV12-5 | NA | NA | CASGLLRTGELFF | TGTGCTAGTGGTTTGTTGCGTACCGGGGAGCTGTTTTTT
TRBJ1-6 | TRBV27 | NA | NA | CASSPTTGPISSPLHF | TGTGCCAGCAGTCCTACGACAGGACCTATAAGTTCACCCCTCCACTTT
TRBJ2-3 | TRBV4-2 | NA | NA | CASSKGKEVPAGTQYF | TGTGCCAGCAGCAAGGGAAAGGAGGTCCCCGCCGGTACGCAGTATTTT
TRBJ1-5 | TRBV4-1 | TRBD1 | NA | CASSQWTGSNQPQHF | TGCGCCAGCAGCCAATGGACAGGTAGTAATCAGCCCCAGCATTTT
TRBJ1-1 | TRBV5-5 | NA | NA | CASSLGINTEAFF | TGTGCCAGCAGCCTCGGGATTAACACTGAAGCTTTCTTT
TRBJ1-4 | TRBV4-1 | TRBD1 | NA | CASSQDRYGQGGEKLFF | TGCGCCAGCAGCCAAGATCGATACGGACAGGGGGGTGAAAAACTGTTTTTT
TRBJ2-6 | TRBV5-1 | TRBD1 | NA | CASSLRGTASSGANVLTF | TGCGCCAGCAGCTTGCGAGGGACAGCAAGCTCTGGGGCCAACGTCCTGACTTTC
TRBJ1-2 | TRBV18 | NA | NA | CASSPGSGGTYGYTF | TGTGCCAGCTCACCAGGGAGCGGAGGAACCTATGGCTACACCTTC
TRBJ1-2 | TRBV28 | TRBD1 | medium-sized | CASSLEDRGFIGYTF | TGTGCCAGCAGTTTAGAGGACAGGGGGTTTATTGGCTACACCTTC
TRBJ2-1 | TRBV19 | TRBD2 | NA | CASSILLGREARSYNEQFF | TGTGCCAGTAGTATCCTATTAGGGCGGGAGGCACGCTCCTACAATGAGCAGTTCTTC
TRBJ1-5 | TRBV7-8 | NA | NA | CASSGGERDQPQHF | TGTGCCAGCAGCGGAGGCGAGAGAGATCAGCCCCAGCATTTT
TRBJ1-2 | TRBV28 | NA | NA | CASSSAGNYYGYTF | TGTGCCAGCAGTTCTGCAGGGAATTACTATGGCTACACCTTC
TRBJ1-5 | TRBV28 | NA | NA | CASSFQVRDKQPQHF | TGTGCCAGCAGTTTTCAGGTCAGGGACAAACAGCCCCAGCATTTT
TRBJ1-4 | TRBV7-8 | NA | NA | CASSLGHPWREKLFF | TGTGCCAGCAGCTTAGGTCACCCGTGGCGGGAAAAACTGTTTTTT
TRBJ2-7 | TRBV18 | TRBD2 | NA | CASSPQIPTSGNPYEQYF | TGTGCCAGCTCACCACAGATTCCCACTAGCGGGAATCCCTACGAGCAGTACTTC
TRBJ1-1 | TRBV5-4 | NA | once | CASSSIDYMNTEAFF | TGTGCCAGCAGCTCAATCGACTATATGAACACTGAAGCTTTCTTT
TRBJ2-7 | TRBV4-3 | TRBD2 | NA | CASSQDLDGGVEQYF | TGCGCCAGCAGCCAAGATCTCGACGGGGGGGTCGAGCAGTACTTC
TRBJ1-1 | TRBV19 | TRBD1 | NA | CASGTGRPKMNTEAFF | TGTGCCAGCGGGACAGGGCGACCGAAAATGAACACTGAAGCTTTCTTT
TRBJ1-3 | TRBV5-1 | NA | NA | CASSWDMSSGNTIYF | TGCGCCAGCAGCTGGGACATGAGCTCTGGAAACACCATATATTTT
TRBJ2-7 | TRBV7-6 | TRBD2 | NA | CASSSTLAGGVEQYF | TGTGCCAGCAGCTCCACCCTAGCGGGAGGCGTCGAGCAGTACTTC
TRBJ1-1 | TRBV6-6 | TRBD1 | NA | CASTDRDRGPGTEAFF | TGTGCCAGCACCGACCGGGACAGGGGTCCAGGGACTGAAGCTTTCTTT
TRBJ2-4 | TRBV6-1 | NA | NA | CASSERGPAKNIQYF | TGTGCCAGCAGTGAGCGGGGCCCAGCCAAAAACATTCAGTACTTC
TRBJ1-4 | TRBV5-6 | NA | NA | CASSAPDSNEKLFF | TGTGCCAGCAGCGCCCCGGACAGCAATGAAAAACTGTTTTTT
TRBJ2-2 | TRBV19 | TRBD2 | NA | CASSTSGRAPGELFF | TGTGCCAGTAGTACCAGCGGGAGGGCCCCCGGGGAGCTGTTTTTT
TRBJ2-5 | TRBV7-7 | TRBD2 | NA | CASSPRLAEIQETQYF | TGTGCTAGCAGTCCGCGACTAGCGGAGATTCAAGAGACCCAGTACTTC
TRBJ1-1 | TRBV7-3 | NA | medium-sized | CASSPGLGATEAFF | TGTGCCAGCAGCCCCGGTCTGGGGGCCACTGAAGCTTTCTTT
TRBJ2-2 | TRBV10-3 | NA | NA | CAISESELQGTGELFF | TGTGCCATCAGTGAGTCCGAGCTTCAGGGGACCGGGGAGCTGTTTTTT
TRBJ2-1 | TRBV4-2 | TRBD2 | NA | CASSQKDVSGGYNEQFF | TGTGCCAGCAGCCAAAAAGACGTGAGCGGGGGGTACAATGAGCAGTTCTTC
TRBJ2-7 | TRBV5-5 | TRBD2 | NA | CASSPGLAAYEQYF | TGTGCCAGCAGCCCGGGACTAGCGGCCTACGAGCAGTACTTC
TRBJ2-5 | TRBV6-1 | TRBD1 | few | CASSEVPGQGGETQYF | TGTGCCAGCAGTGAAGTTCCGGGACAGGGAGGAGAGACCCAGTACTTC
TRBJ1-5 | TRBV30 | NA | NA | CAWSVWGGNQPQHF | TGTGCCTGGAGTGTATGGGGGGGCAATCAGCCCCAGCATTTT
TRBJ2-3 | TRBV6-1 | TRBD2 | few | CASSEGLGGPTDTQYF | TGTGCCAGCAGTGAAGGACTGGGAGGGCCCACAGATACGCAGTATTTT
TRBJ1-1 | TRBV29-1 | NA | NA | CSVPEMNTEAFF | TGCAGCGTCCCCGAGATGAACACTGAAGCTTTCTTT
TRBJ1-4 | TRBV4-1 | TRBD1 | NA | CASSPGQGLFF | TGCGCCAGCAGCCCAGGACAGGGACTGTTTTTT
TRBJ2-5 | TRBV10-3 | NA | NA | CAISEIEETQYF | TGTGCCATCAGTGAGATAGAAGAGACCCAGTACTTC
TRBJ1-5 | TRBV18 | TRBD1 | NA | CASSTGGYQPQHF | TGTGCCAGCTCGACAGGGGGATATCAGCCCCAGCATTTT
TRBJ1-3 | TRBV7-8 | NA | NA | CASSLGSQGNTIYF | TGTGCCAGCAGCTTAGGGAGTCAGGGAAACACCATATATTTT
TRBJ2-1 | TRBV7-6 | NA | NA | CASSLAEGPAGNEQFF | TGTGCCAGCAGCCTTGCTGAGGGCCCTGCGGGCAATGAGCAGTTCTTC
TRBJ2-7 | TRBV5-6 | TRBD2 | NA | CASSFSLAGNFYEQYF | TGTGCCAGCAGCTTCAGTCTAGCGGGGAATTTCTACGAGCAGTACTTC
TRBJ2-1 | TRBV5-1 | NA | NA | CASSHPRGASSYNEQFF | TGCGCCAGCAGCCACCCCAGGGGTGCTAGCTCCTACAATGAGCAGTTCTTC
TRBJ1-1 | TRBV10-1 | NA | NA | CASSSGATTNTEAFF | TGCGCCAGCAGCTCAGGGGCTACGACGAACACTGAAGCTTTCTTT
TRBJ2-7 | TRBV27 | NA | NA | CASSFRGSYEQYF | TGTGCCAGCAGTTTTCGGGGGAGCTACGAGCAGTACTTC
TRBJ1-5 | TRBV2 | NA | NA | CASGWAWSNQPQHF | TGTGCCAGCGGGTGGGCGTGGAGCAATCAGCCCCAGCATTTT
TRBJ1-1 | TRBV2 | NA | NA | CASNPGTEAFF | TGTGCCAGCAACCCCGGGACTGAAGCTTTCTTT
TRBJ2-7 | TRBV7-7 | NA | NA | CASSLSFRDETDEQYF | TGTGCTAGCAGCTTGTCCTTCAGGGATGAGACGGACGAGCAGTACTTC
TRBJ2-2 | TRBV5-4 | NA | NA | CASSFITGAYAGELFF | TGTGCCAGCAGCTTTATAACGGGAGCATACGCCGGGGAGCTGTTTTTT
TRBJ2-7 | TRBV28 | TRBD2 | NA | CASLSLGGSYEQYF | TGTGCCAGCCTCTCGTTAGGCGGGAGCTACGAGCAGTACTTC